A selection of T cell receptor beta chains follows, all from one sample in a study of blood T cell repertoires in COVID-19. Measured with immunoSEQ multiplex PCR; TCRdb has only the in-frame clones, and not every one. Of a few hundred thousand clones in the sample, about 89% are singletons; the top ten hold about 0.8%. Material: peripheral blood. These receptors came from a man between 25 and 39 years old with acute or convalescent COVID-19. CDR3s include the opening cysteine and the closing phenylalanine or tryptophan. The order of the fields is V gene, J gene, CDR3 protein.

v_call: TRBV6-1
j_call: TRBJ1-1
cdr3_aa: CASSETDRTNTEAFF

v_call: TRBV18
j_call: TRBJ2-7
cdr3_aa: CASSPRQGNEQYF

v_call: TRBV7-9
j_call: TRBJ2-1
cdr3_aa: CASSLRGGFVPLRMNEQFF

v_call: TRBV24-1
j_call: TRBJ2-2
cdr3_aa: CATSDPGLAGNRGGELFF

v_call: TRBV19
j_call: TRBJ1-3
cdr3_aa: CASSIRGSGNTIYF

v_call: TRBV28
j_call: TRBJ1-1
cdr3_aa: CASHTGTGISNTEAFF

v_call: TRBV12-3/TRBV12-4
j_call: TRBJ1-2
cdr3_aa: CASSRTGYGYTF

v_call: TRBV11-3
j_call: TRBJ2-7
cdr3_aa: CASSPSGRGREQYF

v_call: TRBV6-1
j_call: TRBJ2-3
cdr3_aa: CASSDRVTDTQYF

v_call: TRBV19
j_call: TRBJ2-2
cdr3_aa: CASSIADTGELFF

v_call: TRBV19
j_call: TRBJ2-1
cdr3_aa: CASSIPSGSSYNEQFF

v_call: TRBV28
j_call: TRBJ2-7
cdr3_aa: CASSPGGRRSSYEQYF

v_call: TRBV9
j_call: TRBJ2-7
cdr3_aa: CASSVEGGLAGVDEQYF

v_call: TRBV5-1
j_call: TRBJ1-2
cdr3_aa: CASSINAGQAAGYTF

v_call: TRBV6-1
j_call: TRBJ2-5
cdr3_aa: CASSERVSGGQETQYF

v_call: TRBV11-1
j_call: TRBJ1-1
cdr3_aa: CASSLVGGQANTEAFF

v_call: TRBV2
j_call: TRBJ2-4
cdr3_aa: CASSDLGLIQYF

v_call: TRBV19
j_call: TRBJ2-7
cdr3_aa: CASSSDKIAGGSYEQYF

v_call: TRBV5-1
j_call: TRBJ2-5
cdr3_aa: CASSLLGEGETQYF

v_call: TRBV6-5
j_call: TRBJ1-2
cdr3_aa: CASRMAGRSGYTF

v_call: TRBV15
j_call: TRBJ2-1
cdr3_aa: CATSRDLSGAWSGDNEQFF

v_call: TRBV28
j_call: TRBJ1-2
cdr3_aa: CASSFSGTGGYGYTF

v_call: TRBV7-8
j_call: TRBJ2-3
cdr3_aa: CASSFSSSQGWSTDTQYF

v_call: TRBV30
j_call: TRBJ2-6
cdr3_aa: CAWSVWPSGGASGLGANVLTF

v_call: TRBV11-2
j_call: TRBJ1-5
cdr3_aa: CASSLAPFNQPQHF

v_call: TRBV5-6
j_call: TRBJ1-6
cdr3_aa: CASSWGGETVHSPLHF

v_call: TRBV11-2
j_call: TRBJ2-7
cdr3_aa: CASSLGSLAESYEQYF

v_call: TRBV5-4
j_call: TRBJ1-1
cdr3_aa: CASSFRQGSNTEAFF

v_call: TRBV6-5
j_call: TRBJ2-7
cdr3_aa: CASTGGLMVYEQYF

v_call: TRBV30
j_call: TRBJ1-1
cdr3_aa: CAWSVGRTGFEVTEAFF

v_call: TRBV28
j_call: TRBJ1-4
cdr3_aa: CASSSLRGQGQRNEKLFF

v_call: TRBV15
j_call: TRBJ2-5
cdr3_aa: CATSRVQRETQYF

v_call: TRBV18
j_call: TRBJ2-3
cdr3_aa: CASSPQGASSTDTQYF

v_call: TRBV7-9
j_call: TRBJ1-4
cdr3_aa: CASSFSSNEKLFF

v_call: TRBV3-1/TRBV3-2
j_call: TRBJ1-6
cdr3_aa: CASSQSQWRSPLHF

v_call: TRBV5-4
j_call: TRBJ2-7
cdr3_aa: CASSKTGDYEQYF

v_call: TRBV28
j_call: TRBJ1-1
cdr3_aa: CASSPPLGAMNTEAFF

v_call: TRBV18
j_call: TRBJ2-1
cdr3_aa: CASSLTQSGEQFF

v_call: TRBV2
j_call: TRBJ1-2
cdr3_aa: CASKKSRDTRARDYGYTF

v_call: TRBV7-9
j_call: TRBJ2-7
cdr3_aa: CASSLGGGPLEQYF

v_call: TRBV21-1
j_call: TRBJ2-1
cdr3_aa: CASSKGSSGSSYNEQFF

v_call: TRBV28
j_call: TRBJ2-7
cdr3_aa: CASSSHSGSIEQYF

v_call: TRBV24-1
j_call: TRBJ2-1
cdr3_aa: CATSDLPVAGYSYNEQFF

v_call: TRBV27
j_call: TRBJ1-2
cdr3_aa: CASSLSQAGAYGYTF

v_call: TRBV19
j_call: TRBJ1-5
cdr3_aa: CASRPNRDQPQHF

v_call: TRBV19
j_call: TRBJ1-6
cdr3_aa: CASSIINRVEYPLHF

v_call: TRBV5-1
j_call: TRBJ1-2
cdr3_aa: CASSFKMTGYGYTF

v_call: TRBV6-5
j_call: TRBJ2-1
cdr3_aa: CASRVLAGGPEFF

v_call: TRBV18
j_call: TRBJ1-2
cdr3_aa: CASSAGMENYGYTF

v_call: TRBV11-3
j_call: TRBJ2-1
cdr3_aa: CASSLAGPYNEQFF

v_call: TRBV29-1
j_call: TRBJ1-4
cdr3_aa: CSVERVAARGKLFF

v_call: TRBV30
j_call: TRBJ2-3
cdr3_aa: CAWSVGQGAGVDTQYF

v_call: TRBV9
j_call: TRBJ2-7
cdr3_aa: CASSVEPGGFYEQYF

v_call: TRBV18
j_call: TRBJ1-5
cdr3_aa: CASSRGTGSNQPQHF

v_call: TRBV7-9
j_call: TRBJ1-2
cdr3_aa: CASSLGIVGGPGGYTF